These 23 T cell receptor beta chains came from one sample sequenced in a study of T cell repertoires in cytomegalovirus infection. In TCRdb, the reads were re-called with MiXCR into one record per CDR3 protein. The data show a few hundred thousand distinct CDR3 sequences, roughly a sixth seen once. Sequencing was carried out using PBMCs. These receptors all stem from a human donor in good health (CMV status not recorded). Some clones in this sample may be carry-over from other donors' samples.

This clonotype was counted between two and nine times. The chain has TRBV27 and TRBJ1-1; 7 bases align to TRBD1. Looked up from germline, CDR1 is MNHEY and CDR2 is SMNVEV (reference sequence). The CDR3 has 14 amino acids. V lost 8 bases, J lost 3 bases, and 9 bases stayed unmatched. CDR3 loop: CASRNRGQYTEAFF. CDR3 in DNA: TGTGCCAGCCGGAACAGGGGCCAGTACACTGAAGCTTTCTTT.

The chain is built from TRBV6-6 and TRBJ1-6; D is unclear. Germline V gene lookup returns CDR1 MNHNY and CDR2 SVGAGI (reference sequence). The CDR3 sequence is 13 residues long. V lost 7 bases to trimming and J lost 7 bases, with 11 bases between them. The CDR3 DNA follows: TGTGCCAGCACTCGGGTAGGGAATTCACCCCTCCACTTT. Translation: CASTRVGNSPLHF.

This clonotype was found many times. The gene calls are TRBV11-1 and TRBJ1-2, with 9 nucleotides matching TRBD1. This CDR3 spans 15 amino acids. Germline trimming cut 3 bases from V and 8 bases from J; bases unmatched to any gene: 10. The germline V gene encodes CDR1 SGHAT and CDR2 FQDESV (reference sequence). CDR3 residues: CASSFSGDRAEGYTF. In DNA form, the CDR3 reads TGTGCCAGCAGCTTTTCGGGGGACAGGGCTGAAGGCTACACCTTC. Supplemented by reference TRBV11-1 and TRBJ1-2, the full variable domain reads EAEVAQSPRYKITEKSQAVAFWCDPISGHATLYWYRQILGQGPELLVQFQDESVVDDSQLPKDRFSAERLKGVDSTLKIQPAELGDSAMYLCASSFSGDRAEGYTFGSGTRLTVV.

The count of this clonotype is one. This chain connects TRBV20-1 to TRBJ1-5, with 7 nucleotides matching TRBD1. The trim removed 6 bases at V and 0 bases at J, leaving 5 bases unmatched. The CDR3 has 14 residues. The germline gives CDR1 DFQATT, CDR2 SNEGSKA (reference sequence). The CDR3 loop is CSAPQGYSNQPQHF. The CDR3 DNA is TGCAGTGCACCACAGGGGTATAGCAATCAGCCCCAGCATTTT.

This clonotype was seen repeatedly, ten times or more. The J gene is TRBJ2-2, the V gene TRBV7-9; D possibly matches TRBD1 or TRBD2 (6 bases each). From germline, CDR1 is SEHNR and CDR2 FQNEAQ (reference sequence). Trimming left V 1 base short and J 0 bases short, with 12 bases between. The CDR3 is made up of 17 amino acids. CDR3 nucleotide sequence: TGTGCCAGCAGCTTAGGATCGGGGGCCACGAACACCGGGGAGCTGTTTTTT. Amino acid sequence: CASSLGSGATNTGELFF.

The chain joins TRBV6-5 to TRBJ1-5; no reliable D call. The CDR3 runs 13 residues. Germline V gives CDR1 MNHEY, CDR2 SVGAGI. The germline V and J ends were trimmed by 7 bases and 5 bases, with 12 bases remaining between them. CDR3 loop: CASKGGFDQPQHF. CDR3 in DNA: TGTGCCAGCAAAGGCGGGTTCGATCAGCCCCAGCATTTT.

This sequence joins TRBV6-6 and TRBJ1-2; D gene unclear. The CDR3 totals 12 residues. In germline, CDR1 is MNHNY, CDR2 SVGAGI (reference sequence). V dropped 7 bases and J dropped 6 bases, with 12 bases sitting between them. The CDR3 region has the DNA TGTGCCAGCACGGAGGCACCCAATGGCTACACCTTC. Protein sequence: CASTEAPNGYTF.

V is TRBV7-6 and J is TRBJ2-5; TRBD2 is a possible D gene (5 bases). Trimming removed 1 base at V and 2 bases at J, with 14 bases between. Per germline, CDR1 SGHVS and CDR2 FNYEAQ. The CDR3 is made up of 16 amino acids. CDR3 protein: CASSLGTRTLQETQYF. CDR3 bases: TGTGCCAGCAGCTTAGGGACCCGGACTCTTCAAGAGACCCAGTACTTC.

This clonotype has just a few counts. The V and J genes are TRBV24-1 and TRBJ1-1; D is uncertain. Looked up from germline, CDR1 is KGHDR and CDR2 is SFDVKD. Deletions cut 4 bases from V and 4 bases from J, with 9 bases between. CDR3 length: 13 amino acids. The CDR3 here is CATSDPPSTEAFF. The DNA of the CDR3 is TGTGCCACCAGTGACCCCCCAAGCACTGAAGCTTTCTTT.

This clonotype was observed many times. CDR3 DNA sequence: TGTGCCAGCAGCTTCCATCGGGGATTAAAGCACAATGAGCAGTTCTTC. It translates to CASSFHRGLKHNEQFF. The chain has TRBV7-2 and TRBJ2-1; D might be TRBD2 (5 bases). The germline gives CDR1 SGHTA, CDR2 FQGNSA. Trimming removed 3 bases at V and 5 bases at J, with 17 bases between. The CDR3 length is 16 residues.

This clonotype was detected only a few times. The chain combines TRBV20-1 with TRBJ2-5; D may be TRBD2 (6 bases). This CDR3 has 11 amino acids. Germline lookup yields CDR1 DFQATT and CDR2 SNEGSKA (reference sequence). V was shortened by 6 bases and J by 3 bases, with 8 bases between the two germline ends. The CDR3 loop reads CSAGGKETQYF. For the CDR3, the DNA is TGCAGTGCAGGAGGGAAAGAGACCCAGTACTTC.

Many counts were recorded for this clonotype. The chain couples TRBV7-2 to TRBJ1-6, with TRBD1 matching over 8 bases. Germline-derived CDR1 and CDR2 are SGHTA and FQGNSA. The trim removed 6 bases at V and 7 bases at J, leaving 8 bases unmatched. The CDR3 extends over 15 amino acids. CDR3 amino acids: CASSRVGQGNSPLHF. The CDR3 DNA reads as TGTGCCAGCAGTCGTGTTGGACAGGGAAATTCACCCCTCCACTTT.

This chain joins TRBV7-2 and TRBJ2-7; no firm D call. CDR3 length: 14 residues. V was pared by 1 base and J by 3 bases, with 10 bases between. Germline CDR1 reads SGHTA; CDR2 reads FQGNSA. CDR3 amino acids: CASSLGDSIYEQYF. The CDR3 DNA follows: TGTGCCAGCAGCTTAGGAGACTCGATCTACGAGCAGTACTTC.

This clonotype was recorded at least ten times. The V call is TRBV12-3 or TRBV12-4, the J call TRBJ1-1, with D perhaps matching TRBD1 (5 bases). CDR3 length: 13 residues. V was clipped by 5 bases and J by 5 bases, with 12 bases between them. Written as DNA, the CDR3 is TGTGCCAGCAGTACGGGGGTGGCGACTGAAGCTTTCTTT. Protein product: CASSTGVATEAFF.

This chain joins TRBV20-1 and TRBJ2-7; 7 bases agree with TRBD1. V was clipped by 5 bases and J by 4 bases; unmatched bases: 11. Germline V lookup: CDR1 DFQATT, CDR2 SNEGSKA (reference sequence). The CDR3 is 14 amino acids. The CDR3 sequence: CSAPRQGDLYEQYF. CDR3 sequence (DNA): TGCAGTGCTCCCCGCCAGGGGGACCTTTACGAGCAGTACTTC.

This rearrangement joins TRBV7-2 to TRBJ2-2; TRBD1 matches at 9 bases. V was clipped by 2 bases and J by 5 bases; unmatched bases: 6. The CDR3 extends over 16 amino acids. The germline CDR1 and CDR2 sequences are SGHTA and FQGNSA. CDR3 nucleotides: TGTGCCAGCAGCTTATTGGTGGGACAGGGTACCGGGGAGCTGTTTTTT. Its protein is CASSLLVGQGTGELFF.

The CDR3 sequence is CASSLSVGLVNSGELFF. CDR3 bases: TGTGCCAGCAGCTTATCGGTGGGACTAGTAAATTCTGGGGAGCTGTTTTTT. The rearrangement uses TRBV11-1 and TRBJ2-2; 8 positions match TRBD2. V gave up 2 bases and J gave up 8 bases; unmatched junction bases: 13. This CDR3 spans 17 amino acids. From germline, CDR1 is SGHAT and CDR2 FQDESV (reference sequence). The variable domain in full, with the rest retrieved from reference TRBV11-1 and TRBJ2-2, is EAEVAQSPRYKITEKSQAVAFWCDPISGHATLYWYRQILGQGPELLVQFQDESVVDDSQLPKDRFSAERLKGVDSTLKIQPAELGDSAMYLCASSLSVGLVNSGELFFGEGSRLTVL.

This clonotype has ten or more counts. The CDR3 protein is CASSMSGHPSNQPQHF. The CDR3 region has the DNA TGTGCCAGCAGCATGTCCGGACACCCTAGCAATCAGCCCCAGCATTTT. The J gene is TRBJ1-5, the V gene TRBV7-8; TRBD1 might be the D (5 bases). The CDR3 totals 16 residues. CDR1 SGHVS and CDR2 FQNEAQ come from the germline V gene. Between the trimmed V and J ends, which lost 5 bases and 0 bases, there was a span of 14 bases. Drawing the rest from reference TRBV7-8 and TRBJ1-5, the complete variable domain is GAGVSQSPRYKVAKRGQDVALRCDPISGHVSLFWYQQALGQGPEFLTYFQNEAQLDKSGLPSDRFFAERPEGSVSTLKIQRTQQEDSAVYLCASSMSGHPSNQPQHFGDGTRLSIL.

This clonotype was seen many times. The chain links TRBV7-2 to TRBJ1-3; D gene ambiguous. Trimming took 5 bases from V and 4 from J, leaving 12 bases between them. The CDR3 covers 14 residues. CDR1 and CDR2 (germline): SGHTA, FQGNSA. This CDR3 reads CASSTRSGGNTIYF. In nucleotides, the CDR3 is TGTGCCAGCAGCACTAGGTCGGGGGGAAACACCATATATTTT.

The sample holds many counts of this clonotype. The chain couples TRBV7-2 to TRBJ2-7; the match to TRBD2 covers 12 bases. Trimming cost V 4 bases and J 1 base; bases outside gene matches: 5. Germline V gene sequence: CDR1 SGHTA, CDR2 FQGNSA. CDR3 size: 16 residues. The CDR3 sequence is CASSSTLAGGSYEQYF. CDR3 DNA: TGTGCCAGCAGCTCGACTCTAGCGGGGGGGTCCTACGAGCAGTACTTC. The whole variable domain, filled in from reference TRBV7-2 and TRBJ2-7, reads GAGVSQSPSNKVTEKGKDVELRCDPISGHTALYWYRQSLGQGLEFLIYFQGNSAPDKSGLPSDRFSAERTGGSVSTLTIQRTQQEDSAVYLCASSSTLAGGSYEQYFGPGTRLTVT.

The chain couples TRBV19 to TRBJ2-1; D possibly matches TRBD1 or TRBD2 (5 bases each). The CDR3 spans 12 residues. Trimming pared 4 bases from V and 12 bases from J, leaving 13 bases between. Germline loops: CDR1 LNHDA, CDR2 SQIVND (reference sequence). CDR3 bases: TGTGCCAGTAGTAATTGGGGGATTGGGCAGTTCTTC. Translating gives CASSNWGIGQFF. Combining the CDR3 with reference TRBV19 and TRBJ2-1 gives the whole variable domain DGGITQSPKYLFRKEGQNVTLSCEQNLNHDAMYWYRQDPGQGLRLIYYSQIVNDFQKGDIAEGYSVSREKKESFPLTVTSAQKNPTAFYLCASSNWGIGQFFGPGTRLTVL.

The chain is built from TRBV24-1 and TRBJ1-6, with a tentative D call TRBD1 (5 bases). The V end was cut by 4 bases, the J end by 5 bases, with 11 bases between. CDR1 KGHDR and CDR2 SFDVKD come from the germline V gene. This CDR3 spans 15 amino acids. CDR3 sequence reads: CATSESGTDNSPLHF. CDR3 DNA sequence: TGTGCCACCAGTGAATCCGGGACGGATAATTCACCCCTCCACTTT.

This clonotype has ten or more counts. This chain links TRBV4-2 with TRBJ1-1; D uncertain. Germline CDR1 is LGHNA and CDR2 is YNFKEQ. CDR3 length: 14 residues. V gave up 4 bases and J gave up 3 bases, with 12 bases separating them. The CDR3 spells CASSPESGDTEAFF. The CDR3 DNA reads as TGTGCCAGCAGCCCCGAGAGTGGGGACACTGAAGCTTTCTTT.